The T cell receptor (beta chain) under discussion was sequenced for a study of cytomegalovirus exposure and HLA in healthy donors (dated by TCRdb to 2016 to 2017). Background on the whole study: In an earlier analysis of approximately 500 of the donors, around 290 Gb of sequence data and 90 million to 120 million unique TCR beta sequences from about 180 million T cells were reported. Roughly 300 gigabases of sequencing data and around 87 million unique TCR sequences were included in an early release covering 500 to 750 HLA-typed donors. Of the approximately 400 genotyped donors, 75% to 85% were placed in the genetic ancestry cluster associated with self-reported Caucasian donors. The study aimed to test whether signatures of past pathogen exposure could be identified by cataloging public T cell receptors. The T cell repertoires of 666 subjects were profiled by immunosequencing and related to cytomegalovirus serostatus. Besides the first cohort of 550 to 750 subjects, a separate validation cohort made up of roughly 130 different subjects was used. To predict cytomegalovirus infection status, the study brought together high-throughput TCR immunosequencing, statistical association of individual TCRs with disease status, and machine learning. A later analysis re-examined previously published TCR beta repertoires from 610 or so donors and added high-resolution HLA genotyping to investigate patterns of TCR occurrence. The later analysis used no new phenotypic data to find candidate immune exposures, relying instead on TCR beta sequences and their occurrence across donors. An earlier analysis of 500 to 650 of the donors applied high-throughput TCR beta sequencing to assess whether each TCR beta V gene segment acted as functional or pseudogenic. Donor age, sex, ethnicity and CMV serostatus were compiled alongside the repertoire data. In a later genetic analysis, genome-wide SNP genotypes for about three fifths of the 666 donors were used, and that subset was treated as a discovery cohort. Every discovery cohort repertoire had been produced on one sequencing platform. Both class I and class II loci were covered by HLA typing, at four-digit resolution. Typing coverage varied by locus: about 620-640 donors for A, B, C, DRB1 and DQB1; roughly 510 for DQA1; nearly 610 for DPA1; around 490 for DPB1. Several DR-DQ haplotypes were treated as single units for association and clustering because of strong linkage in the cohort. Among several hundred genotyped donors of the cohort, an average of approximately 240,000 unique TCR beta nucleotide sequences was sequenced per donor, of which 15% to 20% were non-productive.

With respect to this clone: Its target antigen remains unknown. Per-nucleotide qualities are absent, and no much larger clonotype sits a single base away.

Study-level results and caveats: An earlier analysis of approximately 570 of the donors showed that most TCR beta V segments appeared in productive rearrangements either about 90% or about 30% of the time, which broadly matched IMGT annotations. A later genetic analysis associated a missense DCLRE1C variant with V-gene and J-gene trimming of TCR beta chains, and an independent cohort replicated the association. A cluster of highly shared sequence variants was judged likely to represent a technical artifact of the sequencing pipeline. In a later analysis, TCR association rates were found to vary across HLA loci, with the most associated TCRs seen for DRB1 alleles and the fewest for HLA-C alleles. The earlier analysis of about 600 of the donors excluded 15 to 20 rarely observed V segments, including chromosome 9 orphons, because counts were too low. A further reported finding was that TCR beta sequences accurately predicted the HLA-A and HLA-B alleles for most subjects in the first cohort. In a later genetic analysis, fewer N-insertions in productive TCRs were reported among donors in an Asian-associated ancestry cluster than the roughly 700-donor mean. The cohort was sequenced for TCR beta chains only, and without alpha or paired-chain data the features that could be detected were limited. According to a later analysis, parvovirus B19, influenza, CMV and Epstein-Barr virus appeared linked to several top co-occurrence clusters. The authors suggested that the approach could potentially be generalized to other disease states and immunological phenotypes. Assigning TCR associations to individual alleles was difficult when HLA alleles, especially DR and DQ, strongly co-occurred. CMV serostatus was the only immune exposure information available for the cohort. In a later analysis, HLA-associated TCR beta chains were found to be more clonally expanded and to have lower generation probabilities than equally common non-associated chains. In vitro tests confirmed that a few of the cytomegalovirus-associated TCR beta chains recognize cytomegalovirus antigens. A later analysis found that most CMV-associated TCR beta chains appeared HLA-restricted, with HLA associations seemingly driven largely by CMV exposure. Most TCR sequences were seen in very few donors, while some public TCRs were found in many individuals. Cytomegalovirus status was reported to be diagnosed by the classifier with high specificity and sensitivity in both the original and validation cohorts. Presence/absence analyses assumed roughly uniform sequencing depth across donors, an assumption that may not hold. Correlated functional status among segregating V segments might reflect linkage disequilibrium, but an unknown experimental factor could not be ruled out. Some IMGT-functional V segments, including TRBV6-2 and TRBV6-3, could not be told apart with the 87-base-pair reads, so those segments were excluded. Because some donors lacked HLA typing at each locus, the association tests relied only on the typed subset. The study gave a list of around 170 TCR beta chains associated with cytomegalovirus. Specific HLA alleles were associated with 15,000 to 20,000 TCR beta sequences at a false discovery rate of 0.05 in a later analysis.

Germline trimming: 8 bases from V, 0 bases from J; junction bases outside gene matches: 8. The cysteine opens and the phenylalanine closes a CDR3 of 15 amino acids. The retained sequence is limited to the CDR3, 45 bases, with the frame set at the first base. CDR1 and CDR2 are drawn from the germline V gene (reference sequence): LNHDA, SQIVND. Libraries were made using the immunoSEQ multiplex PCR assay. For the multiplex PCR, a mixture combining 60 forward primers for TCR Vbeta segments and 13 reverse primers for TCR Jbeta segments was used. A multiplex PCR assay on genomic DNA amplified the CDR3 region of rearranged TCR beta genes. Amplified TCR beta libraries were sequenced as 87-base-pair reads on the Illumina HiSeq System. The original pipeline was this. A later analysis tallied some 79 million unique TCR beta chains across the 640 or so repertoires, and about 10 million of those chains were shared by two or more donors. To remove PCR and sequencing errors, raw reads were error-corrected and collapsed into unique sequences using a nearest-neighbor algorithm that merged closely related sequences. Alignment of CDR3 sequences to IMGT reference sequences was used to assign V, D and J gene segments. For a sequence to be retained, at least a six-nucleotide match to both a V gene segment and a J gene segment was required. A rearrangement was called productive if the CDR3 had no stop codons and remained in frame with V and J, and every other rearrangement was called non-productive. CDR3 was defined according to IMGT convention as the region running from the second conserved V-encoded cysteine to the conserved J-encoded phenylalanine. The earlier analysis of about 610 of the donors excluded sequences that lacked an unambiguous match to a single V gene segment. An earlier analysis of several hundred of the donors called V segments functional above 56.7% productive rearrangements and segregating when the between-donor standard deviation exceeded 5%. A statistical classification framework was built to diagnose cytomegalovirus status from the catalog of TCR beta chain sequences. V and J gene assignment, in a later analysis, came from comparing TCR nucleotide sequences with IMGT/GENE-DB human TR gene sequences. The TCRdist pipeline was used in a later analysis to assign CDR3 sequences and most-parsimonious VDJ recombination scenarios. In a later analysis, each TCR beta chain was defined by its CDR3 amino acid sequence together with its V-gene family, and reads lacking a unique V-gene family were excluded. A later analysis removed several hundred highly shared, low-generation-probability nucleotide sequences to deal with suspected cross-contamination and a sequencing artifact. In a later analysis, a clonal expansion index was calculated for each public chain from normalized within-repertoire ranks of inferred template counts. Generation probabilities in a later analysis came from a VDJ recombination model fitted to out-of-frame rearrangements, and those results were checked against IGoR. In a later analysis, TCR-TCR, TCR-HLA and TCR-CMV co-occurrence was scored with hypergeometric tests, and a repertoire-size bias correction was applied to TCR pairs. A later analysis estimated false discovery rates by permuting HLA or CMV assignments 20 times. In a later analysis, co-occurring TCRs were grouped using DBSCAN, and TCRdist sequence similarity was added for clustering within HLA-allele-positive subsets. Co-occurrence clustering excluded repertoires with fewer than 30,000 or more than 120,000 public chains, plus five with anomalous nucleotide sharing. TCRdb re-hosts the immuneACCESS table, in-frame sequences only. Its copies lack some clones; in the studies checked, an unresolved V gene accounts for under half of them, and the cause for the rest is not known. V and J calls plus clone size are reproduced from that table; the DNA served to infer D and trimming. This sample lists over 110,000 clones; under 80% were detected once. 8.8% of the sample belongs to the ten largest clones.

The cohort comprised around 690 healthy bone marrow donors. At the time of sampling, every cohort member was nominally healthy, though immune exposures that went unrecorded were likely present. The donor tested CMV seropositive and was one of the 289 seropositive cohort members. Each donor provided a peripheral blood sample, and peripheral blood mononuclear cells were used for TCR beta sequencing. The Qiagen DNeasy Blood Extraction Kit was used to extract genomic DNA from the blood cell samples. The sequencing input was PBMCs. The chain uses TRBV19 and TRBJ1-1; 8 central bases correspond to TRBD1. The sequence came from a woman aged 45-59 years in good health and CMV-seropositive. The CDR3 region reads CASGGTGVMNTEAFF. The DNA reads TGTGCCAGTGGGGGGACAGGAGTCATGAACACTGAAGCTTTCTTT.